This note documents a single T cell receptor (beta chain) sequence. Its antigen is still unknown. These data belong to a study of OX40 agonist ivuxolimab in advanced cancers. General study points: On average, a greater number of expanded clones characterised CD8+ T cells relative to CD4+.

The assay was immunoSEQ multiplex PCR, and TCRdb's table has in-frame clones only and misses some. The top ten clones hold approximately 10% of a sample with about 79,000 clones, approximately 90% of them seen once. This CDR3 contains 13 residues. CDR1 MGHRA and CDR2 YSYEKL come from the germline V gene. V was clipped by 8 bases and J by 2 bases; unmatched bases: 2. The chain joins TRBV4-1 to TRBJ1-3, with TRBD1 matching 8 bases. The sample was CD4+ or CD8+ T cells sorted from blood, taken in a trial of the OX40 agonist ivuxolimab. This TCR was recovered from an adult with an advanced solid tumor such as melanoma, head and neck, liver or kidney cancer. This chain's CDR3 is CASGQGPGNTIYF. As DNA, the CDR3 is TGCGCCAGCGGACAGGGTCCTGGAAACACCATATATTTT.